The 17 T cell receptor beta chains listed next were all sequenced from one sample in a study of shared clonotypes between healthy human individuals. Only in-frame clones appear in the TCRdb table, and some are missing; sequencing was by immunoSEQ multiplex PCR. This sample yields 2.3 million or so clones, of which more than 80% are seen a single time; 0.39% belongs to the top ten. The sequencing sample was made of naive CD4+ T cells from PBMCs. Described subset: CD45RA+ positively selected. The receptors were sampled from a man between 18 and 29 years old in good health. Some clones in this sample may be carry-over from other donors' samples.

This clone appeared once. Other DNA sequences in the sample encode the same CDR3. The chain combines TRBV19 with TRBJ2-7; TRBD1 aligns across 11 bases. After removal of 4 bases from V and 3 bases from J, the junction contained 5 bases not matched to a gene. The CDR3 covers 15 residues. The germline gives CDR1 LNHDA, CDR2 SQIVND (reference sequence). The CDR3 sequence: CASSTPGQGGYEQYF. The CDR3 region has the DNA TGTGCCAGTAGTACCCCGGGACAGGGGGGCTACGAGCAGTACTTC.

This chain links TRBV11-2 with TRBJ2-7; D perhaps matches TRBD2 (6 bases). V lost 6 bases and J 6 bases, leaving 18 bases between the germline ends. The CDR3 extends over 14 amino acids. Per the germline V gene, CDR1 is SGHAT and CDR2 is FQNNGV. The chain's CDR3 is CASSAGTGVGEQYF. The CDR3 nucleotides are TGTGCCAGCAGTGCCGGGACGGGAGTCGGCGAGCAGTACTTC. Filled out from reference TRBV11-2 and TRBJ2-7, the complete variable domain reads EAGVAQSPRYKIIEKRQSVAFWCNPISGHATLYWYQQILGQGPKLLIQFQNNGVVDDSQLPKDRFSAERLKGVDSTLKIQPAKLEDSAVYLCASSAGTGVGEQYFGPGTRLTVT.

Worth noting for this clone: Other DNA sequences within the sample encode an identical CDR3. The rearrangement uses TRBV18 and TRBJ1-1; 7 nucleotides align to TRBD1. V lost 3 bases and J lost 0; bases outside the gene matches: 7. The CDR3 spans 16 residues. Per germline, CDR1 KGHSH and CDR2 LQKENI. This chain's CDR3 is CASSPRQGGMNTEAFF. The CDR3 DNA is TGTGCCAGCTCACCCCGACAGGGAGGCATGAACACTGAAGCTTTCTTT. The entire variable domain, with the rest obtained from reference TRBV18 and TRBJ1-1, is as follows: NAGVMQNPRHLVRRRGQEARLRCSPMKGHSHVYWYRQLPEEGLKFMVYLQKENIIDESGMPKERFSAEFPKEGPSILRIQQVVRGDSAAYFCASSPRQGGMNTEAFFGQGTRLTVV.

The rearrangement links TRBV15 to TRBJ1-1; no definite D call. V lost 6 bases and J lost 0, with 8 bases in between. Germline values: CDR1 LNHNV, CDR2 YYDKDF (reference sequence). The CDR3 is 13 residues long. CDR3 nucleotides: TGTGCCACCAGGCGCAGCATGAACACTGAAGCTTTCTTT. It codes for CATRRSMNTEAFF.

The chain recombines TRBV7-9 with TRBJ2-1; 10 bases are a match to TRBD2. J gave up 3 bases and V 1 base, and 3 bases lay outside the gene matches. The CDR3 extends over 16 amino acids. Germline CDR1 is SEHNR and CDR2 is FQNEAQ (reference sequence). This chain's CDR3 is CASSLGASGGYNEQFF. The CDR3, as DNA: TGTGCCAGCAGCTTAGGGGCTAGCGGGGGCTACAATGAGCAGTTCTTC.

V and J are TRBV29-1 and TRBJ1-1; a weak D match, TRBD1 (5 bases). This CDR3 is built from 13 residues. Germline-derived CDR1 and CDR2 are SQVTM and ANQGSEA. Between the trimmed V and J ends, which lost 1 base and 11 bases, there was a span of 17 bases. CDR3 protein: CSVEASRALGAFF. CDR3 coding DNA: TGCAGCGTTGAAGCATCCAGGGCACTGGGTGCTTTCTTT.

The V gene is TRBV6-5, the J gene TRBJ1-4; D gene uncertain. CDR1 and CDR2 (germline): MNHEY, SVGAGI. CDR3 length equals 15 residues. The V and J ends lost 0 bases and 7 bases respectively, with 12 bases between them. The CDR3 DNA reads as TGTGCCAGCAGTTACTCCCACGGGTCCGGTGAAAAACTGTTTTTT. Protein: CASSYSHGSGEKLFF.

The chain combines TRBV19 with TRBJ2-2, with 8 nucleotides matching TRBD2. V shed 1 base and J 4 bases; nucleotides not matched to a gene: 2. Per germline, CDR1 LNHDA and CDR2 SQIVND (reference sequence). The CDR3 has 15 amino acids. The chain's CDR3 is CASSIGTSGTGELFF. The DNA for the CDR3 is TGTGCCAGTAGTATAGGTACTAGCGGCACCGGGGAGCTGTTTTTT.

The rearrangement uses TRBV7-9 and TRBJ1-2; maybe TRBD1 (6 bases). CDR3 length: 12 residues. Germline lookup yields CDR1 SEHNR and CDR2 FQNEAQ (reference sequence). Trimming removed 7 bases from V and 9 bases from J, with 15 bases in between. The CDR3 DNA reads TGTGCCAGCACCCCCATCGACAGGAGCTACACCTTC. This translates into CASTPIDRSYTF.

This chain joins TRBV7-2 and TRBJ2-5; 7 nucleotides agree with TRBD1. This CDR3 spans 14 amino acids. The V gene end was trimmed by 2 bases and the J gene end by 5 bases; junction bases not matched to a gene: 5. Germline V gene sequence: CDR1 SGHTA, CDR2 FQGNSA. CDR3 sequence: CASSLRTGMETQYF. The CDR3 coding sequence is TGTGCCAGCAGCTTACGGACAGGCATGGAGACCCAGTACTTC.

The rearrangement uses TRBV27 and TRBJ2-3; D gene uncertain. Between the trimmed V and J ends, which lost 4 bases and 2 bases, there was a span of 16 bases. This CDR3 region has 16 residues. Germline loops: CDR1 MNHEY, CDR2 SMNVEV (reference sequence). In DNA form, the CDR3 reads TGTGCCAGCAGTTCTCTACCCCTTCGGTTCACAGATACGCAGTATTTT. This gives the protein CASSSLPLRFTDTQYF.

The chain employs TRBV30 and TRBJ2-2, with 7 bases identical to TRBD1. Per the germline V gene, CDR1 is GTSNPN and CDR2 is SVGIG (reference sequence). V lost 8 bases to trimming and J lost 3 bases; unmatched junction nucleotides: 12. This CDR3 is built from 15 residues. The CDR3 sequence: CAGTKTGWYTGELFF. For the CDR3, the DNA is TGTGCCGGGACAAAGACAGGGTGGTACACCGGGGAGCTGTTTTTT.

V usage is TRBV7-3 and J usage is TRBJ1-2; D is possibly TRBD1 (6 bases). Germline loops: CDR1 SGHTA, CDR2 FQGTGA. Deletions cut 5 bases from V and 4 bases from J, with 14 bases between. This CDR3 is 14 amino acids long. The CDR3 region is CASSPRGGGYGYTF. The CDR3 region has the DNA TGTGCCAGCAGCCCCCGGGGAGGGGGCTATGGCTACACCTTC.

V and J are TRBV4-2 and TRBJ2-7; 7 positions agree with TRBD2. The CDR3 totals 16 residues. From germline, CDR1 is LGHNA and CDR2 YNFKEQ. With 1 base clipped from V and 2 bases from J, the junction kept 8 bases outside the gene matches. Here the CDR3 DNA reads TGTGCCAGCAGCCAAGCCCAGCGGGATCCGACCTACGAGCAGTACTTC. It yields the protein CASSQAQRDPTYEQYF.

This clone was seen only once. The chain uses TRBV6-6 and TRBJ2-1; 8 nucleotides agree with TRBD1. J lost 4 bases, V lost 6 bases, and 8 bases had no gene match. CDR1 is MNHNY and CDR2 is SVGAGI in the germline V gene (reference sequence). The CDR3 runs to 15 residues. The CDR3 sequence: CASSPGGSLYNEQFF. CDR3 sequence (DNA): TGTGCCAGCAGCCCAGGGGGCTCACTATACAATGAGCAGTTCTTC.

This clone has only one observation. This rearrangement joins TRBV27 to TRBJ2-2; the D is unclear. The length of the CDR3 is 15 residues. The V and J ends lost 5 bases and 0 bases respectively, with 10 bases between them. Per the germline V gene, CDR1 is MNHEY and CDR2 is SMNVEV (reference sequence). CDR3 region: CASSERYSNTGELFF. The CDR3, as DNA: TGTGCCAGCAGTGAGCGTTATTCGAACACCGGGGAGCTGTTTTTT.

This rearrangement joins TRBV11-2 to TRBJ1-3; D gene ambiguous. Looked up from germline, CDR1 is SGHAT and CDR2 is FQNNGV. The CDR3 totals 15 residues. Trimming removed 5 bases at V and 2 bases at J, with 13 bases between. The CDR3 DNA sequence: TGTGCCAGCAGCCACCACCGGGAACCTGGAAACACCATATATTTT. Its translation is CASSHHREPGNTIYF.